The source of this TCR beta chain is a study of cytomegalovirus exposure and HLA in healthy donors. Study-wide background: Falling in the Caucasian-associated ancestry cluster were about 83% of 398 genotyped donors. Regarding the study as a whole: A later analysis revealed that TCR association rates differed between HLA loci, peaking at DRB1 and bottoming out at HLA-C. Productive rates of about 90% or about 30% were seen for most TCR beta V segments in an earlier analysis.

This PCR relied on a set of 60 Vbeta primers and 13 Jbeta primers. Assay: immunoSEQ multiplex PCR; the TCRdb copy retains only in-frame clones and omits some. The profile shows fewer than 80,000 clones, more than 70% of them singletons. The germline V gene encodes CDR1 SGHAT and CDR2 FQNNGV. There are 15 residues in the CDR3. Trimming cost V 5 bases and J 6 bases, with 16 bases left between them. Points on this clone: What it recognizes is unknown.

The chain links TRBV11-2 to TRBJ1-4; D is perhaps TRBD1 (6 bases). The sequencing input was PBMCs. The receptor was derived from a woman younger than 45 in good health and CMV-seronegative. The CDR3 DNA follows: TGTGCCAGCAGCCCACGGACAGAGGGGGATGAAAAACTGTTTTTT. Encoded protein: CASSPRTEGDEKLFF.